This T cell receptor (beta chain) was sequenced for a study of identical twins. Study results and caveats: Memory repertoires lacked the insertion deficit that abundant cord blood beta clonotypes showed.

Unique molecular identifiers were present on the cDNA, and a universal primer site came from template switching. TCRdb reanalysed the 5' RACE reads using MiXCR and keeps one entry per CDR3 protein. This table holds 1.5 million to 2 million distinct CDR3 sequences, under 35% found once. Germline-derived CDR1 and CDR2 are ENHRY and SYGVKD. V was cut by 10 bases and J by 6 bases, with 15 bases left in between. This CDR3 region has 12 residues. With respect to this clonotype: Its antigen remains unidentified.

This sequence joins TRBV10-3 and TRBJ1-1, with TRBD1 as a possible D gene (6 bases). Specimen: cord blood. This clonotype was sampled from a newborn girl in good health. The CDR3 loop is CATHSGGAEAFF. CDR3 DNA sequence: TGTGCCACTCACTCCGGGGGCGCTGAAGCTTTCTTT.